The clone carrying this T cell receptor (beta chain) appeared once. Under the authors' procedure: Scientists estimated how many nucleated cells there were by amplifying reference gene primers. Measured with immunoSEQ multiplex PCR; TCRdb has only the in-frame clones, and not every one. That table gives V, J and clone size, and the DNA gave D and trimming. This sample has about 670,000 clones, with just under 90% found just once. This entry comes from a study of blood T cell repertoires in COVID-19. Overall study: Sites across the United States, Italy and Spain contributed samples from acute and convalescent COVID-19. The cDNA or gDNA used as material had been derived from T cells, B-cell-depleted T cells, or PBMCs.

V was shortened by 4 bases and J by 4 bases, with 17 bases between the two germline ends. The CDR3 has 15 residues. The germline gives CDR1 SGHRS, CDR2 YFSETQ. The chain joins TRBV5-1 to TRBJ1-1; D is possibly TRBD1 (5 bases). This TCR was recovered from a woman aged 18-35 years with acute or convalescent COVID-19. Sequencing was done on a sample of peripheral blood. CDR3 amino acids: CASSPEGLMVTEAFF. The CDR3 DNA reads TGCGCCAGCAGCCCGGAGGGGCTAATGGTCACTGAAGCTTTCTTT.